Listed here are 29 T cell receptor beta chains from one sample, sequenced in a study of T cell repertoires in cytomegalovirus infection. TCRdb re-called the reads through MiXCR, storing one row per CDR3 protein. The sample carries about 480,000 distinct CDR3 sequences, 25% to 35% recorded once. Their specific antigens are unknown. The sample here was cultured PBMCs, taken from culture after CMV antigen stimulation. The receptors were sampled from a human donor in good health (CMV status not recorded). Some clones in this sample may be carry-over from other donors' samples.

The gene calls are TRBV7-2 and TRBJ2-7; D perhaps matches TRBD1 (6 bases). Germline CDR1 is SGHTA and CDR2 is FQGNSA. The CDR3 is made up of 14 amino acids. Trimming took off 2 bases at V and 5 bases at J, with 13 bases between the two ends. CDR3: CASSLLGASNEQYF. DNA of the CDR3: TGTGCCAGCAGCTTATTGGGGGCGTCTAACGAGCAGTACTTC.

This rearrangement joins TRBV11-2 to TRBJ1-4, with D perhaps matching TRBD1 (6 bases). Germline CDR1 is SGHAT and CDR2 is FQNNGV. The CDR3 consists of 14 residues. V lost 5 bases and J 7 bases, leaving 14 bases between the germline ends. This chain's CDR3 is CASSLGGIGEKLFF. In nucleotides, the CDR3 is TGTGCCAGCAGCCTTGGGGGCATCGGTGAAAAACTGTTTTTT.

The genes are TRBV19 and TRBJ2-5; D remains unclear. CDR1 is LNHDA and CDR2 is SQIVND in the germline V gene (reference sequence). V was cut by 8 bases and J by 2 bases, with 12 bases left in between. This CDR3 comprises 13 residues. The CDR3 here is CASGMNRQETQYF. The CDR3 DNA reads TGTGCCAGTGGAATGAACAGACAAGAGACCCAGTACTTC.

The genes are TRBV12-3 or TRBV12-4 and TRBJ1-1; TRBD1 matches at 10 bases. V gave up 4 bases and J gave up 4 bases; unmatched junction bases: 6. The CDR3 contains 15 residues. The CDR3: CASSSGTGVFTEAFF. The CDR3 nucleotides are TGTGCCAGCAGTTCGGGGACAGGGGTTTTCACTGAAGCTTTCTTT.

Here the CDR3 reads CASSSDPLGTQYF. CDR3 coding DNA: TGTGCCAGCAGCTCCGACCCCCTGGGTACGCAGTATTTT. The chain is built from TRBV7-2 and TRBJ2-3; D is uncertain. The CDR3 spans 13 residues. V was trimmed by 4 bases and J by 8 bases, leaving 13 bases between them. Germline-derived CDR1 and CDR2 are SGHTA and FQGNSA.

The chain couples TRBV11-1 to TRBJ2-1; the match to TRBD2 covers 13 bases. V lost 4 bases, J lost 2 bases, and 8 bases stayed unmatched. The CDR3 totals 18 residues. Germline CDR1 and CDR2: SGHAT and FQDESV (reference sequence). CDR3 DNA sequence: TGTGCCAGCAGCTCACGACCTGGACTAGCGGGGGCCTACAATGAGCAGTTCTTC. Encoded protein: CASSSRPGLAGAYNEQFF.

In regard to this clonotype: Relative to the germline gene, one junction end is altered; a read error may explain this. The V gene is TRBV14, the J gene TRBJ2-3; 7 bases are shared with TRBD1. The CDR3 loop spans 14 amino acids. Germline V gene data show CDR1 as SGHDN and CDR2 as FVKESK. CDR3 protein: CASSQDTGTETQYF. The DNA of the CDR3 is TGTGCCAGCAGCCAAGATACCGGGACAGAGACGCAGTATTTT. Looking up the rest from reference TRBV14 and TRBJ2-3 gives the full variable domain: EAGVTQFPSHSVIEKGQTVTLRCDPISGHDNLYWYRRVMGKEIKFLLHFVKESKQDESGMPNNRFLAERTGGTYSTLKVQPAELEDSGVYFCASSQDTGTETQYFGPGTRLTVL.

This clonotype was seen more than once but under ten times. The chain is built from TRBV5-4 and TRBJ2-1, with TRBD2 matching over 8 bases. The junction had 9 bases not matched to a gene; V was cut back by 1 base and J by 0 bases. Germline CDR1 and CDR2: SGHNT and YYREEE (reference sequence). This CDR3 has 18 residues. DNA of the CDR3: TGTGCCAGCAGCTTGCTGGGCGGGAGGCGTAGCTCCTACAATGAGCAGTTCTTC. This translates into CASSLLGGRRSSYNEQFF. Based on the CDR3 plus reference TRBV5-4 and TRBJ2-1, the full variable domain is ETGVTQSPTHLIKTRGQQVTLRCSSQSGHNTVSWYQQALGQGPQFIFQYYREEENGRGNFPPRFSGLQFPNYSSELNVNALELDDSALYLCASSLLGGRRSSYNEQFFGPGTRLTVL.

This clonotype was seen only a few times. The gene calls are TRBV12-5 and TRBJ2-5; TRBD2 matches at 7 bases. Germline values: CDR1 LGHNT, CDR2 FRNRAP. The CDR3 is 14 residues long. V shed 3 bases, J shed 4 bases, and the junction held 5 bases outside the gene matches. The chain's CDR3 is CASGLELARETQYF. CDR3 DNA: TGTGCTAGTGGTTTAGAACTAGCGAGAGAGACCCAGTACTTC.

This clonotype has more than one count but fewer than ten. The J gene is TRBJ2-1, the V gene TRBV6-5, with 8 bases fitting TRBD2. Germline trimming cut 10 bases from V and 9 bases from J; bases unmatched to any gene: 11. This CDR3 comprises 13 residues. Per germline, CDR1 MNHEY and CDR2 SVGAGI. The CDR3 DNA is TGTGCCACCAACGGGGGGGGAGTAAGTGAGCAGTTCTTC. As protein: CATNGGGVSEQFF.

The chain couples TRBV6-8 to TRBJ2-7; D gene uncertain. Germline V lookup: CDR1 MNHGY, CDR2 SAAAGT. This CDR3 is built from 14 residues. V was trimmed by 6 bases and J by 2 bases, leaving 14 bases between them. CDR3 coding DNA: TGTGCCAGCAGGGCCGACTGGAATGCCTACGAGCAGTACTTC. Translating it yields CASRADWNAYEQYF.

This chain uses TRBV10-3 with TRBJ1-6; D is possibly TRBD1 (5 bases). Germline values: CDR1 ENHRY, CDR2 SYGVKD. The CDR3 totals 17 residues. V was clipped by 2 bases and J by 5 bases, with 16 bases between them. The CDR3 is CAISEKGRARDNSPLHF. CDR3 nucleotides: TGTGCCATCAGTGAGAAGGGCAGGGCGAGGGATAATTCACCCCTCCACTTT.

The chain couples TRBV19 to TRBJ1-1; D gene ambiguous. The germline V gene has CDR1 LNHDA and CDR2 SQIVND (reference sequence). Trimming removed 4 bases at V and 3 bases at J, with 18 bases between. The CDR3 is made up of 16 amino acids. The CDR3 protein is CASSTRVTISDTEAFF. The CDR3 nucleotides are TGTGCCAGTAGTACCCGGGTGACGATAAGCGACACTGAAGCTTTCTTT. The full variable domain, its missing parts supplied by reference TRBV19 and TRBJ1-1, is DGGITQSPKYLFRKEGQNVTLSCEQNLNHDAMYWYRQDPGQGLRLIYYSQIVNDFQKGDIAEGYSVSREKKESFPLTVTSAQKNPTAFYLCASSTRVTISDTEAFFGQGTRLTVV.

The V gene is TRBV6-2 or TRBV6-3, the J gene TRBJ2-1; 13 nucleotides align to TRBD2. Trimming took 6 bases from V and 12 from J; bases not matched to a gene: 20. From germline, CDR1 is MNHEY and CDR2 SVGEGT. This CDR3 spans 18 amino acids. CDR3 sequence reads: CASSARTSGRSLEVGQFF. CDR3 nucleotide sequence: TGTGCCAGCAGCGCCAGGACTAGCGGGAGAAGTCTTGAAGTCGGGCAGTTCTTC.

The table lists this clonotype with many counts. This chain connects TRBV7-9 to TRBJ2-3; TRBD2 aligns across 7 bases. Germline-derived CDR1 and CDR2 are SEHNR and FQNEAQ (reference sequence). The CDR3 runs to 15 residues. V shed 0 bases, J shed 1 base, and the junction held 1 base outside the gene matches. CDR3: CASSLASGGTDTQYF. DNA of the CDR3: TGTGCCAGCAGCTTAGCCAGCGGGGGCACAGATACGCAGTATTTT. Based on the CDR3 plus reference TRBV7-9 and TRBJ2-3, the full variable domain is DTGVSQNPRHKITKRGQNVTFRCDPISEHNRLYWYRQTLGQGPEFLTYFQNEAQLEKSRLLSDRFSAERPKGSFSTLEIQRTEQGDSAMYLCASSLASGGTDTQYFGPGTRLTVL.

This clonotype was observed a handful of times. The chain links TRBV7-9 to TRBJ1-2, with D perhaps matching TRBD1 (6 bases). V was cut by 6 bases and J by 8 bases, with 22 bases left in between. The CDR3 has 15 residues. The germline V gene encodes CDR1 SEHNR and CDR2 FQNEAQ (reference sequence). As DNA, the CDR3 is TGTGCCAGCAGTCCAGGGACATCATTTACGGAGGGCTACACCTTC. This gives the protein CASSPGTSFTEGYTF. Full variable domain (remainder filled in from reference TRBV7-9 and TRBJ1-2): DTGVSQNPRHKITKRGQNVTFRCDPISEHNRLYWYRQTLGQGPEFLTYFQNEAQLEKSRLLSDRFSAERPKGSFSTLEIQRTEQGDSAMYLCASSPGTSFTEGYTFGSGTRLTVV.

V gene TRBV7-2 combines with J gene TRBJ2-7; TRBD2 is a possible D gene (6 bases). Trimming removed 1 base from V and 0 bases from J, with 10 bases in between. From germline, CDR1 is SGHTA and CDR2 FQGNSA. The length of the CDR3 is 15 residues. The CDR3 here is CASSLVGLGSYEQYV. In nucleotides, the CDR3 is TGTGCCAGCAGCTTAGTGGGACTGGGCTCCTACGAGCAGTACGTC.

Here the CDR3 reads CASSLVAGPGKGELFF. The CDR3 DNA sequence: TGTGCCAGCAGCTTGGTAGCGGGGCCGGGTAAAGGGGAGCTGTTTTTT. V usage is TRBV5-6 and J usage is TRBJ2-2; 8 bases are a match to TRBD2. Germline V CDR1 and CDR2: SGHDT, YYEEEE. V dropped 0 bases and J dropped 8; count of bases not matched to a gene: 9. The CDR3 consists of 16 residues.

This chain joins TRBV19 and TRBJ2-1; D might be TRBD1 (5 bases). CDR1 LNHDA and CDR2 SQIVND come from the germline V gene (reference sequence). The V end was cut by 7 bases, the J end by 9 bases, with 22 bases between. The CDR3 covers 15 residues. The CDR3 loop reads CASKRVQAVSGEQFF. The CDR3 nucleotides are TGTGCCAGTAAAAGGGTACAGGCAGTATCTGGTGAGCAGTTCTTC.

This sequence joins TRBV19 and TRBJ2-1; TRBD1 might be the D (6 bases). Trimming cost V 1 base and J 9 bases, with 13 bases left between them. CDR3 length equals 14 residues. Germline assignment: CDR1 LNHDA and CDR2 SQIVND (reference sequence). For the CDR3, the DNA is TGTGCCAGTAGTATAGCCCAGGGGCTCAGTGAGCAGTTCTTC. Protein: CASSIAQGLSEQFF.

This chain uses TRBV7-8 with TRBJ2-5; TRBD1 matches at 9 bases. Germline V CDR1 and CDR2: SGHVS, FQNEAQ. With V trimmed by 5 bases and J by 5 bases, 9 bases remained unmatched. CDR3 length: 15 residues. The DNA for the CDR3 is TGTGCCAGCAGCCCTACGAACAGGGGGCGCGAGACCCAGTACTTC. Protein sequence: CASSPTNRGRETQYF. Full variable domain (remainder filled in from reference TRBV7-8 and TRBJ2-5): GAGVSQSPRYKVAKRGQDVALRCDPISGHVSLFWYQQALGQGPEFLTYFQNEAQLDKSGLPSDRFFAERPEGSVSTLKIQRTQQEDSAVYLCASSPTNRGRETQYFGPGTRLLVL.

CDR3 coding DNA: TGTGCCAGCAGCCAAGATGGTGCAGCCCTCGGGGTGACCCAGTACTTC. This sequence encodes CASSQDGAALGVTQYF. The chain recombines TRBV4-2 with TRBJ2-5; a weak D match, TRBD2 (5 bases). V lost 0 bases and J lost 7, with 18 bases in between. Germline V gene data show CDR1 as LGHNA and CDR2 as YNFKEQ. The CDR3 has 16 amino acids.

The chain employs TRBV6-5 and TRBJ1-6; D uncertain. Trimming took off 8 bases at V and 10 bases at J, with 12 bases between the two ends. Per germline, CDR1 MNHEY and CDR2 SVGAGI. The CDR3 is 12 amino acids. The CDR3 sequence is CASSVVWSPLHF. CDR3 coding DNA: TGTGCCAGCTCGGTTGTCTGGTCACCCCTCCACTTT.

Ten or more counts support this clonotype. The gene calls are TRBV7-6 and TRBJ1-5; D unresolved. Germline assignment: CDR1 SGHVS and CDR2 FNYEAQ. V lost 1 base and J lost 3, with 10 bases in between. The CDR3 sequence is 15 residues long. As DNA, the CDR3 is TGTGCCAGCAGCTTAGGTGACTACACCAATCAGCCCCAGCATTTT. It codes for CASSLGDYTNQPQHF.

This clonotype has more than one count but fewer than ten. V gene TRBV6-1 combines with J gene TRBJ2-7, with D perhaps matching TRBD1 (6 bases). This CDR3 has 16 residues. The ends were cut back, 2 bases at V and 0 bases at J, with 14 bases in the middle. Germline V CDR1 and CDR2: MNHNS, SASEGT. The CDR3: CASSELLQGPSYEQYV. Here the CDR3 DNA reads TGTGCCAGCAGTGAACTCTTACAGGGTCCCTCCTACGAGCAGTACGTC.

V gene TRBV12-3 or TRBV12-4 combines with J gene TRBJ2-7; 9 bases are shared with TRBD1. The CDR3 loop spans 15 amino acids. Trimming removed 6 bases from V and 4 bases from J; junction bases left unmatched: 10. CDR3 in amino acids: CASSHGTGRRYEQYF. The CDR3, as DNA: TGTGCCAGCAGCCATGGGACAGGGAGGAGATACGAGCAGTACTTC.

The rearrangement joins TRBV7-9 to TRBJ1-2; TRBD1 matches at 7 bases. The ends lost 1 base at V and 1 base at J; junction bases unmatched: 3. This CDR3 is 15 amino acids long. Germline V gene lookup returns CDR1 SEHNR and CDR2 FQNEAQ (reference sequence). CDR3 region: CASSLGPGGNYGYTF. In nucleotides, the CDR3 is TGTGCCAGCAGCTTAGGACCAGGGGGTAACTATGGCTACACCTTC.

The gene calls are TRBV6-2 or TRBV6-3 and TRBJ1-5, with D perhaps matching TRBD1 (5 bases). The CDR3 sequence is 13 residues long. Germline V gene data show CDR1 as MNHEY and CDR2 as SVGEGT. V was shortened by 8 bases and J by 4 bases, with 12 bases between the two germline ends. The CDR3 nucleotides read TGTGCCAGCCACCAGGGAAGGAATCAGCCCCAGCATTTT. Its translation is CASHQGRNQPQHF.

The V call is TRBV12-3 or TRBV12-4, the J call TRBJ2-3; 7 bases are shared with TRBD1. The CDR3 is 13 residues long. J was trimmed by 6 bases and V by 7 bases; bases with no gene match: 7. This CDR3 is CASKITGVDTQYF. The CDR3 nucleotides are TGTGCCAGCAAAATTACAGGGGTGGATACGCAGTATTTT.